A single sample gave rise to the 10 T cell receptor beta chains below, sequenced in a study of T cell repertoires in cytomegalovirus infection. The antigens these receptors bind are not known. Each CDR3 protein gets one entry after TCRdb re-called the reads with MiXCR. The sample shows 30,000 to 40,000 distinct CDR3 sequences, 52% of them seen only once. Sequencing was performed on CD8+ T cells from cultured PBMCs, taken from culture after CMV antigen stimulation. The source of these receptors is a human donor in good health (CMV status not recorded). Some clones in this sample may be carry-over from other donors' samples.

In this sample, this clonotype turned up a few times. The DNA of the CDR3 is TGTGCCAGCAGTGAGCCCAGCAATCAGCCCCAGCATTTT. This sequence encodes CASSEPSNQPQHF. The V call is TRBV6-1, the J call TRBJ1-5, with D uncertain. The germline CDR1 and CDR2 sequences are MNHNS and SASEGT. V was cut by 3 bases and J by 1 base, with 4 bases left in between. The CDR3 covers 13 residues.

The chain combines TRBV7-3 with TRBJ2-7; TRBD1 agrees at 8 bases. The V gene's germline CDR1 is SGHTA and CDR2 FQGTGA. The CDR3 consists of 15 residues. After removal of 2 bases from V and 5 bases from J, the junction contained 8 bases not matched to a gene. The CDR3 bases are TGTGCCAGCAGCTTACGTGGCAGGGGGCTCCACGAGCAGTACTTC. Its protein is CASSLRGRGLHEQYF.

The chain employs TRBV7-3 and TRBJ2-3, with no clear D. The CDR3 extends over 14 amino acids. V lost 5 bases and J 4 bases, leaving 13 bases between the germline ends. Germline CDR1 is SGHTA and CDR2 is FQGTGA. The CDR3 nucleotides are TGTGCCAGCAGCCCGGAGACGGTGGCAGATACGCAGTATTTT. It yields the protein CASSPETVADTQYF.

This chain uses TRBV4-1 with TRBJ1-1; D gene ambiguous. The ends were cut back, 4 bases at V and 7 bases at J, with 13 bases in the middle. This CDR3 contains 13 residues. Per germline, CDR1 MGHRA and CDR2 YSYEKL. In DNA, the CDR3 is TGCGCCAGCAGCCGCGTACCACAGAGTGAAGCTTTCTTT. It translates to CASSRVPQSEAFF.

The chain joins TRBV27 to TRBJ2-7; the D gene is possibly TRBD2 (5 bases). Trimming removed 2 bases from V and 3 bases from J, with 17 bases in between. The CDR3 has 16 residues. Germline V gene sequence: CDR1 MNHEY, CDR2 SMNVEV (reference sequence). The DNA for the CDR3 is TGTGCCAGCAGTTTAGGGATAGCGCTAGACATCTACGAGCAGTACTTC. It encodes CASSLGIALDIYEQYF.

This sequence joins TRBV7-2 and TRBJ1-2, with 9 nucleotides matching TRBD1. The germline V gene has CDR1 SGHTA and CDR2 FQGNSA. Trimming removed 4 bases from V and 2 bases from J; junction bases left unmatched: 11. CDR3 length equals 17 residues. CDR3 nucleotides: TGTGCCAGCAGCTCGCGTCCCGGGACAGGGAAGAACTATGGCTACACCTTC. It specifies CASSSRPGTGKNYGYTF.

The chain joins TRBV5-4 to TRBJ2-3; the D gene is possibly TRBD2 (6 bases). The CDR3 extends over 14 amino acids. V was trimmed by 0 bases and J by 3 bases, leaving 8 bases between them. Germline V gene lookup returns CDR1 SGHNT and CDR2 YYREEE (reference sequence). CDR3 DNA sequence: TGTGCCAGCAGCTTGGGACTAGAAACAGATACGCAGTATTTT. This encodes CASSLGLETDTQYF.

CDR3 amino acids: CASSTGQPSNSPLHF. CDR3 in DNA: TGTGCCAGCAGCACCGGACAACCTAGTAATTCACCCCTCCACTTT. The genes are TRBV7-3 and TRBJ1-6, with D tentatively TRBD1 (5 bases). Germline V gives CDR1 SGHTA, CDR2 FQGTGA. The CDR3 extends over 15 amino acids. Trimming took off 5 bases at V and 6 bases at J, with 14 bases between the two ends.

At least ten counts were recorded for this clonotype. The chain is built from TRBV7-2 and TRBJ1-5; possibly TRBD1 for D (5 bases). Germline V gives CDR1 SGHTA, CDR2 FQGNSA. The V and J ends lost 3 bases and 3 bases respectively, with 9 bases between them. The CDR3 has 14 residues. The CDR3 DNA follows: TGTGCCAGCAGCTTCGGGGGGGACAATCAGCCCCAGCATTTT. Translated: CASSFGGDNQPQHF.

The chain links TRBV10-3 to TRBJ2-1, with 7 bases identical to TRBD2. The CDR3 has 15 amino acids. Trimming took 4 bases from V and 8 from J; bases not matched to a gene: 11. Germline lookup yields CDR1 ENHRY and CDR2 SYGVKD. CDR3 residues: CAISVREAVVDEQFF. CDR3 in DNA: TGTGCCATCAGTGTTCGGGAGGCCGTAGTGGATGAGCAGTTCTTC.